These 32 T cell receptor beta chains were all obtained from the same sample, sequenced in a study of blood T cell repertoires in COVID-19. Clones were read by immunoSEQ multiplex PCR, and TCRdb kept only the in-frame ones, dropping some. The table includes 77,000 or so clones, roughly 89% detected once. What was sequenced was peripheral blood. These receptors were collected from a man aged 45-60 years with active COVID-19.

V gene TRBV28 combines with J gene TRBJ2-1, with no clear D. The CDR3 sequence is 11 residues long. Per germline, CDR1 MDHEN and CDR2 SYDVKM. The V and J ends lost 9 bases and 5 bases respectively, with 8 bases between them. The CDR3: CARSENNEQFF. The CDR3, as DNA: TGTGCCAGGTCCGAGAACAATGAGCAGTTCTTC.

This rearrangement joins TRBV5-6 to TRBJ2-7; 8 bases align to TRBD1. Germline assignment: CDR1 SGHDT and CDR2 YYEEEE. J was trimmed by 2 bases and V by 2 bases; bases with no gene match: 6. This CDR3 spans 15 amino acids. The CDR3 loop is CASSLPGQDTYEQYF. The CDR3 region has the DNA TGTGCCAGCAGCTTACCGGGACAGGATACCTACGAGCAGTACTTC.

This clone was detected only once. The V and J genes are TRBV7-6 and TRBJ2-1, with D perhaps matching TRBD2 (5 bases). Germline loops: CDR1 SGHVS, CDR2 FNYEAQ. The CDR3 covers 16 residues. V was trimmed by 6 bases and J by 1 base, leaving 16 bases between them. Written as DNA, the CDR3 is TGTGCCAGCAGTTATGGTCTTGGACTTTCCTACAATGAGCAGTTCTTC. Protein product: CASSYGLGLSYNEQFF.

The chain recombines TRBV28 with TRBJ2-2; no firm D call. This CDR3 is 14 amino acids long. Between the trimmed V and J ends, which lost 10 bases and 2 bases, there was a span of 14 bases. Germline values: CDR1 MDHEN, CDR2 SYDVKM. The CDR3 sequence: CANPFAENTGELFF. The CDR3, as DNA: TGTGCCAACCCTTTTGCGGAAAACACCGGGGAGCTGTTTTTT.

This chain uses TRBV9 with TRBJ1-6; weak D call: TRBD1 (5 bases). Germline CDR1 is SGDLS and CDR2 is YYNGEE. The CDR3 runs 15 residues. V was shortened by 1 base and J by 5 bases, with 10 bases between the two germline ends. The CDR3 is CASSVKAGHNSPLHF. The CDR3 DNA sequence: TGTGCCAGCAGCGTAAAGGCAGGGCATAATTCACCCCTCCACTTT.

This chain connects TRBV6-2 or TRBV6-3 to TRBJ2-1, with D possibly being TRBD2 (7 bases). The V end lost 0 bases, the J end lost 6 bases, and 15 bases lay between the germline ends. The CDR3 length is 16 residues. Germline V CDR1 and CDR2: MNHEY, SVGEGT. CDR3 protein: CASSYSRGGNTNEQFF. CDR3 bases: TGTGCCAGCAGTTACTCGAGGGGGGGCAACACCAATGAGCAGTTCTTC.

The genes are TRBV6-5 and TRBJ1-5; a weak D match, TRBD1 (6 bases). The CDR3 runs 15 residues. The V gene's germline CDR1 is MNHEY and CDR2 SVGAGI. V gave up 6 bases and J gave up 3 bases, with 15 bases separating them. CDR3 in DNA: TGTGCCAGCAGGATCTCGGACAGAGTCAATCAGCCCCAGCATTTT. This sequence encodes CASRISDRVNQPQHF.

This sequence joins TRBV25-1 and TRBJ1-1; tentative D call: TRBD1 (5 bases). In germline, CDR1 is MGHDK, CDR2 SYGVNS. This CDR3 comprises 16 residues. Trimming took 6 bases from V and 0 from J, leaving 17 bases between them. The CDR3 bases are TGTGCCAGCAGGCAGGCAGGGCAGGGCCTGAACACTGAAGCTTTCTTT. Translated, it gives CASRQAGQGLNTEAFF.

In DNA, the CDR3 is TGTGCCAGCAGTGGGGGACTCGACGGGCCCCATGAGCAGTTCTTC. Its translation: CASSGGLDGPHEQFF. This chain connects TRBV6-4 to TRBJ2-1; D may be TRBD2 (6 bases). CDR1 is MRHNA, CDR2 SNTAGT, per germline. The CDR3 has 15 residues. The germline V and J ends were trimmed by 4 bases and 8 bases, with 18 bases remaining between them.

J is TRBJ2-1 and V is TRBV9, with D perhaps matching TRBD2 (6 bases). In germline, CDR1 is SGDLS, CDR2 YYNGEE. V shed 0 bases and J shed 10 bases, with 11 bases lying between them. The CDR3 extends over 13 amino acids. The CDR3 coding sequence is TGTGCCAGCAGCGTAGTGGAGGGTCAGGAGCAGTTCTTC. This encodes CASSVVEGQEQFF. Based on the CDR3 plus reference TRBV9 and TRBJ2-1, the full variable domain is DSGVTQTPKHLITATGQRVTLRCSPRSGDLSVYWYQQSLDQGLQFLIQYYNGEERAKGNILERFSAQQFPDLHSELNLSSLELGDSALYFCASSVVEGQEQFFGPGTRLTVL.

The J gene is TRBJ2-1, the V gene TRBV6-2 or TRBV6-3; D is perhaps TRBD2 (5 bases). The CDR3 is 14 residues long. CDR1 MNHEY and CDR2 SVGEGT come from the germline V gene. The V end was cut by 6 bases, the J end by 10 bases, with 19 bases between. CDR3 sequence (DNA): TGTGCCAGCAGCTTATTCTCGCGGGCGGCCGAGCAGTTCTTC. Protein: CASSLFSRAAEQFF.

The chain couples TRBV5-1 to TRBJ1-1; D is perhaps TRBD1 (5 bases). The CDR3 length is 14 residues. Germline CDR1 and CDR2: SGHRS and YFSETQ. The V gene lost 6 bases and the J gene lost 5 bases, with 17 bases spanning the gap. The CDR3 nucleotides read TGCGCCAGCAATCTGCAGGGTCTGGGTACTGAAGCTTTCTTT. Amino acid sequence: CASNLQGLGTEAFF.

This chain links TRBV3-1 (or the pseudogene TRBV3-2) with TRBJ1-1; 10 positions match TRBD1. The CDR3 consists of 15 residues. V shed 5 bases, J shed 5 bases, and the junction held 8 bases outside the gene matches. Per the germline V gene, CDR1 is LGHDT and CDR2 is YNNKEL (reference sequence). CDR3 residues: CASSNRPGQGTEAFF. In nucleotides, the CDR3 is TGTGCCAGCAGCAACAGGCCGGGACAGGGGACTGAAGCTTTCTTT.

In DNA, the CDR3 is TGTGCCAGCTCACCGCGACAGGGTCAGGAAAAACTGTTTTTT. As protein: CASSPRQGQEKLFF. V is TRBV18 and J is TRBJ1-4; 7 bases agree with TRBD1. CDR3 length: 14 amino acids. CDR1 KGHSH and CDR2 LQKENI come from the germline V gene. Trimming at V came to 3 bases and at J to 8 bases, leaving 6 bases not matched to a gene. The full variable domain, with the rest looked up from reference TRBV18 and TRBJ1-4, is NAGVMQNPRHLVRRRGQEARLRCSPMKGHSHVYWYRQLPEEGLKFMVYLQKENIIDESGMPKERFSAEFPKEGPSILRIQQVVRGDSAAYFCASSPRQGQEKLFFGSGTQLSVL.

This rearrangement joins TRBV4-2 to TRBJ1-1; D may be TRBD1 (6 bases). Germline assignment: CDR1 LGHNA and CDR2 YNFKEQ. V lost 1 base and J 1 base, leaving 16 bases between the germline ends. The CDR3 runs to 17 residues. CDR3 amino acids: CASSQGDRLSGNTEAFF. The CDR3 DNA reads TGTGCCAGCAGCCAAGGAGACAGGCTCTCAGGGAACACTGAAGCTTTCTTT.

This clone was found once. This sequence joins TRBV27 and TRBJ2-5, with 11 bases identical to TRBD1. CDR1 and CDR2 (germline): MNHEY, SMNVEV (reference sequence). V lost 6 bases to trimming and J lost 4 bases; unmatched junction nucleotides: 13. This CDR3 has 17 residues. Here the CDR3 reads CASSLTSGTGGRETQYF. Written as DNA, the CDR3 is TGTGCCAGCAGCCTGACCTCCGGGACAGGGGGGAGAGAGACCCAGTACTTC.

V is TRBV14 and J is TRBJ1-3; D is undetermined. Germline values: CDR1 SGHDN, CDR2 FVKESK. V was clipped by 6 bases and J by 4 bases, with 13 bases between them. This CDR3 region has 14 residues. This CDR3 reads CASRGGGDGNTIYF. The CDR3 DNA follows: TGTGCCAGCAGGGGAGGAGGTGACGGAAACACCATATATTTT.

A single count supports this clone. The rearrangement links TRBV3-1 (or the pseudogene TRBV3-2) to TRBJ1-5; no clear D. Trimming removed 2 bases at V and 3 bases at J, with 14 bases between. From germline, CDR1 is LGHDT and CDR2 YNNKEL (reference sequence). The CDR3 has 16 residues. The CDR3 nucleotides read TGTGCCAGCAGCCAACTCCACCGGGGTAACAATCAGCCCCAGCATTTT. Its protein product is CASSQLHRGNNQPQHF.

CDR3 bases: TGTGCCAGCAGCTTAGCAGACACCTCCTACGAGCAGTACTTC. Residues: CASSLADTSYEQYF. The chain couples TRBV5-4 to TRBJ2-7, with D hard to call. The germline V gene encodes CDR1 SGHNT and CDR2 YYREEE (reference sequence). V lost 2 bases and J lost 0, with 9 bases in between. The CDR3 runs to 14 residues.

This clone has only a few counts. J is TRBJ2-5 and V is TRBV19; perhaps TRBD1 as D (8 bases). The germline CDR1 and CDR2 sequences are LNHDA and SQIVND (reference sequence). CDR3 length: 18 residues. Trimming stripped 1 base from V and 5 bases from J, with 23 bases between. CDR3 in amino acids: CASSIVRGPGGSLETQYF. The DNA of the CDR3 is TGTGCCAGTAGTATAGTCAGGGGGCCTGGCGGGAGCTTGGAGACCCAGTACTTC.

The chain couples TRBV2 to TRBJ2-3, with 9 bases that match TRBD2. CDR1 SNHLY and CDR2 FYNNEI come from the germline V gene. J was trimmed by 2 bases and V by 5 bases; bases with no gene match: 5. The CDR3 spans 15 residues. The CDR3 DNA follows: TGTGCCAGCAGTAGAGCGGGGGGTGTCACAGATACGCAGTATTTT. It specifies CASSRAGGVTDTQYF. Full variable domain (rest looked up from reference TRBV2 and TRBJ2-3): EPEVTQTPSHQVTQMGQEVILRCVPISNHLYFYWYRQILGQKVEFLVSFYNNEISEKSEIFDDQFSVERPDGSNFTLKIRSTKLEDSAMYFCASSRAGGVTDTQYFGPGTRLTVL.

The rearrangement joins TRBV7-2 to TRBJ1-5; D is unclear. V was shortened by 2 bases and J by 6 bases, with 8 bases between the two germline ends. The CDR3 has 13 residues. CDR1 and CDR2 (germline): SGHTA, FQGNSA. The CDR3 DNA is TGTGCCAGCAGCTTATATGGGCCTCAGCCCCAGCATTTT. Its translation is CASSLYGPQPQHF.

This clone was detected only once. This chain connects TRBV4-3 to TRBJ2-7; maybe TRBD1 (7 bases). This CDR3 comprises 18 residues. V lost 0 bases, J lost 0 bases, and 18 bases lay in between. Germline V gives CDR1 LGHNA, CDR2 YSLEER. The CDR3 region is CASSQENVGGQFSYEQYF. The CDR3 coding sequence is TGCGCCAGCAGCCAAGAGAACGTGGGGGGACAGTTCTCCTACGAGCAGTACTTC.

The J gene is TRBJ1-1, the V gene TRBV5-1; D ambiguous. V was trimmed by 1 base and J by 0 bases, leaving 7 bases between them. Germline CDR1 and CDR2: SGHRS and YFSETQ. CDR3 size: 14 residues. The CDR3 DNA reads TGCGCCAGCAGCTTGACAGCTATGAACACTGAAGCTTTCTTT. Translation gives CASSLTAMNTEAFF.

This clone occurred once. This sequence joins TRBV2 and TRBJ1-1; D possibly corresponds to TRBD1 (6 bases). Per the germline V gene, CDR1 is SNHLY and CDR2 is FYNNEI. The CDR3 is 12 amino acids. Between the trimmed V and J ends, which lost 7 bases and 10 bases, there was a span of 16 bases. The CDR3 sequence is CASTAGARPAFF. In nucleotides, the CDR3 is TGTGCCAGCACTGCGGGGGCCCGGCCAGCTTTCTTT.

The chain uses TRBV11-2 and TRBJ1-2; 7 bases agree with TRBD1. The V gene end was trimmed by 1 base and the J gene end by 5 bases; junction bases not matched to a gene: 19. Germline V gene lookup returns CDR1 SGHAT and CDR2 FQNNGV. This CDR3 spans 19 amino acids. The CDR3 reads CASSLGIRDSGSTNYGYTF. The CDR3 DNA is TGTGCCAGCAGCTTAGGTATCAGGGACAGCGGTTCAACGAATTATGGCTACACCTTC.

This clone was counted only a few times. This rearrangement joins TRBV28 to TRBJ2-1; TRBD1 agrees at 8 bases. The CDR3 runs to 18 residues. The J segment lost 0 bases and the V segment lost 8 bases, leaving 15 bases of the junction unmatched. Germline V CDR1 and CDR2: MDHEN, SYDVKM. The CDR3 reads CASGGQEAKNPSYNEQFF. The CDR3 DNA reads as TGTGCCAGCGGGGGACAGGAAGCAAAGAACCCCTCCTACAATGAGCAGTTCTTC.

V usage is TRBV10-3 and J usage is TRBJ1-6; TRBD1 agrees at 7 bases. V was clipped by 8 bases and J by 8 bases; unmatched bases: 12. There are 15 residues in the CDR3. Germline loops: CDR1 ENHRY, CDR2 SYGVKD. Here the CDR3 DNA reads TGTGCCATCGCCCCCGAGGGACAGCGAGATTCACCCCTCCACTTT. Protein sequence: CAIAPEGQRDSPLHF.

This chain uses TRBV2 with TRBJ2-2; D is undetermined. The CDR3 is made up of 14 amino acids. Germline V gene lookup returns CDR1 SNHLY and CDR2 FYNNEI. V was pared by 2 bases and J by 5 bases, with 9 bases between. In DNA, the CDR3 is TGTGCCAGCAGTGAACTGGCGGTAACCGGGGAGCTGTTTTTT. Its translation is CASSELAVTGELFF.

The chain links TRBV9 to TRBJ2-6, with D perhaps matching TRBD1 (5 bases). The germline V gene encodes CDR1 SGDLS and CDR2 YYNGEE. CDR3 length equals 15 residues. Between the trimmed V and J ends, which lost 2 bases and 0 bases, there was a span of 6 bases. CDR3 DNA: TGTGCCAGCAGCGTGCAGGGCTCTGGGGCCAACGTCCTGACTTTC. This encodes CASSVQGSGANVLTF. The full variable domain, its missing parts supplied by reference TRBV9 and TRBJ2-6, is DSGVTQTPKHLITATGQRVTLRCSPRSGDLSVYWYQQSLDQGLQFLIQYYNGEERAKGNILERFSAQQFPDLHSELNLSSLELGDSALYFCASSVQGSGANVLTFGAGSRLTVL.

The chain combines TRBV3-1 (or the pseudogene TRBV3-2) with TRBJ1-1; no firm D call. Germline values: CDR1 LGHDT, CDR2 YNNKEL (reference sequence). The V end was cut by 4 bases, the J end by 0 bases, with 12 bases between. The CDR3 runs to 15 residues. The CDR3 DNA follows: TGTGCCAGCAGCCCCCGTCCCGGGATGAACACTGAAGCTTTCTTT. Translated, it gives CASSPRPGMNTEAFF.

This clone was seen ten or more times. The chain joins TRBV14 to TRBJ1-6; TRBD1 aligns across 10 bases. The V gene end was trimmed by 4 bases and the J gene end by 6 bases; junction bases not matched to a gene: 6. Germline CDR1 reads SGHDN; CDR2 reads FVKESK. The CDR3 is 16 residues long. CDR3 in DNA: TGTGCCAGCAGCCTGATGACAGGGGGCTCTAATTCACCCCTCCACTTT. This translates into CASSLMTGGSNSPLHF.